The entry below describes one T cell receptor (beta chain). V shed 6 bases and J shed 7 bases, with 17 bases lying between them. There are 15 residues in the CDR3. CDR1 is SGHTS, CDR2 YDEGEE, per germline. The TCR beta repertoire was assessed by survey-level immunoSEQ sequencing. This table comes from immunoSEQ multiplex PCR, and its TCRdb copy is limited to in-frame clones, with some not included. Of 55,000 to 70,000 clones in the sample, over 85% were seen once. The sequence was collected from a man between 35 and 55 years old with rheumatoid arthritis. J is TRBJ1-6 and V is TRBV5-8, with unresolved D. Sequenced sample: PBMCs. CDR3 coding DNA: TGTGCCAGCAACCATCGAATGGCAGTCAATTCACCCCTCCACTTT. Its translation: CASNHRMAVNSPLHF.